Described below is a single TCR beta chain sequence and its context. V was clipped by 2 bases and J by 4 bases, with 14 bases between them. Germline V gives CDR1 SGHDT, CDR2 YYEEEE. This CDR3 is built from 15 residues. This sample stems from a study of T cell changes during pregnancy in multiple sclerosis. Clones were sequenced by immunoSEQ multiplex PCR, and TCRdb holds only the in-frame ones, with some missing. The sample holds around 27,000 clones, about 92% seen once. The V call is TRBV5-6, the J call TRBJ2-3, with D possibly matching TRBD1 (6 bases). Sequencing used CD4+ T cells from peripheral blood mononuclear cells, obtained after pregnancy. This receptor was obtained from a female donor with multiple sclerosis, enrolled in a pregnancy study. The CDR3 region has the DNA TGTGCCAGCAGCTTTCTGGGGGCTAGGGCAGATACGCAGTATTTT. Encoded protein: CASSFLGARADTQYF. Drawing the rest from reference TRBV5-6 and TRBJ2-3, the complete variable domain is DAGVTQSPTHLIKTRGQQVTLRCSPKSGHDTVSWYQQALGQGPQFIFQYYEEEERQRGNFPDRFSGHQFPNYSSELNVNALLLGDSALYLCASSFLGARADTQYFGPGTRLTVL.